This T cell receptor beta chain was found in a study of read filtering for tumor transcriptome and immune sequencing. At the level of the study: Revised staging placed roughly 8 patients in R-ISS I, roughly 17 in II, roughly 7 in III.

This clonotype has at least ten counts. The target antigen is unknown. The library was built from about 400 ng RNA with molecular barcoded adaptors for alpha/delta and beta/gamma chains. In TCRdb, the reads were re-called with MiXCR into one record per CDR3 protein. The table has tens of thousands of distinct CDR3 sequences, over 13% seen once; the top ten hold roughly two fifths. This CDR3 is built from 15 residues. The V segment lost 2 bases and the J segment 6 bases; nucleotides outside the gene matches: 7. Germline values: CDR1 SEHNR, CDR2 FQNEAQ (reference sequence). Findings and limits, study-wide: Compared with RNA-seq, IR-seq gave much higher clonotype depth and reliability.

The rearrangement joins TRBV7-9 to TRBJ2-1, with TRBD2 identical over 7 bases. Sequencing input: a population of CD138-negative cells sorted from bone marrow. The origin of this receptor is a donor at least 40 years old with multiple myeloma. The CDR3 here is CASSLWLAESNEQFF. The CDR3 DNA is TGTGCCAGCAGCTTATGGCTAGCGGAGTCCAATGAGCAGTTCTTC.